This entry lists 30 T cell receptor beta chains sequenced from one sample in a study of blood T cells in healthy people across ages. It was with a sample-barcoded 5' primer and a J-beta primer mix that a second PCR of roughly 7 to 12 cycles was run. TCRdb re-called the 5' RACE reads with MiXCR, one entry per CDR3 protein. The sample carries 760,000 or so distinct CDR3 sequences, 25% recorded once. The same sample was also used in a study of T cells of mothers and their children.

The sample was blood. The source of these receptors is a boy between 10 and 17 years old in good health.

This chain uses TRBV2 with TRBJ2-2; possible D gene TRBD1, 6 bases. V was clipped by 6 bases and J by 2 bases, with 13 bases between them. This CDR3 has 15 amino acids. Germline values: CDR1 SNHLY, CDR2 FYNNEI. The CDR3 coding sequence is TGTGCCAGCAGACCTGACAGGCTCAACACCGGGGAGCTGTTTTTT. Its protein product is CASRPDRLNTGELFF.

This rearrangement joins TRBV6-2 or TRBV6-3 to TRBJ2-2, with a tentative D call TRBD2 (5 bases). The CDR3 has 17 residues. Per the germline V gene, CDR1 is MNHEY and CDR2 is SVGEGT. Trimming removed 4 bases from V and 3 bases from J, with 18 bases in between. As DNA, the CDR3 is TGTGCCAGCAGTTTCGGGCTAGCCGATTTCTACACCGGGGAGCTGTTTTTT. Residues: CASSFGLADFYTGELFF.

The rearrangement uses TRBV27 and TRBJ2-5; D is ambiguous. The DNA end is more similar to TRBJ2-1, so the J call may be wrong. The germline V gene encodes CDR1 MNHEY and CDR2 SMNVEV (reference sequence). The CDR3 is made up of 15 amino acids. The DNA for the CDR3 is TGTGCCAGCAGTGAGAATTTGGGCACCTACAATGAGCAGTTCTTC. Translation: CASSENLGTYNEQFF.

The V and J genes are TRBV14 and TRBJ1-6; D unclear. Germline V gene data show CDR1 as SGHDN and CDR2 as FVKESK. V gave up 2 bases and J gave up 12 bases, with 11 bases separating them. This CDR3 is built from 13 residues. CDR3 sequence (DNA): TGTGCCAGCAGCCAAATTGGGTGGGGACCCCTCCACTTT. Protein sequence: CASSQIGWGPLHF.

This sequence joins TRBV6-2 or TRBV6-3 and TRBJ1-2, with D possibly TRBD1 on 5 matching bases. CDR3 size: 16 residues. Germline V gene data show CDR1 as MNHEY and CDR2 as SVGEGT. V was trimmed by 6 bases and J by 0 bases, leaving 17 bases between them. The CDR3 sequence: CASSSTAPRANYGYTF. The DNA for the CDR3 is TGTGCCAGCAGCTCGACAGCCCCCCGGGCTAACTATGGCTACACCTTC.

In its sample, this clonotype was seen once. CDR3 sequence: CASSQVVKGQGSYEQYF. As DNA, the CDR3 is TGCGCCAGCAGCCAAGTCGTGAAAGGACAGGGGTCTTACGAGCAGTACTTC. This sequence joins TRBV4-1 and TRBJ2-7, with TRBD1 identical over 9 bases. This CDR3 region has 17 residues. V lost 1 base and J lost 4; bases outside the gene matches: 11. Germline lookup yields CDR1 MGHRA and CDR2 YSYEKL.

The gene calls are TRBV7-9 and TRBJ2-1, with D unclear. Germline-derived CDR1 and CDR2 are SEHNR and FQNEAQ (reference sequence). The length of the CDR3 is 12 residues. Trimming left V 3 bases short and J 9 bases short, with 9 bases between. The CDR3 DNA is TGTGCCAGCAGCTTCAGTGGCGTTGAGCAGTTCTTC. It specifies CASSFSGVEQFF.

This clonotype was seen at least ten times. The V and J genes are TRBV29-1 and TRBJ2-6, with D uncertain. The CDR3 covers 13 residues. From germline, CDR1 is SQVTM and CDR2 ANQGSEA. V dropped 5 bases and J dropped 0 bases, with 5 bases sitting between them. The CDR3 protein is CSVPGSGANVLTF. The CDR3, as DNA: TGCAGCGTTCCGGGCTCTGGGGCCAACGTCCTGACTTTC.

This clonotype turned up a few times. The rearrangement links TRBV28 to TRBJ2-3; D is unclear. Per germline, CDR1 MDHEN and CDR2 SYDVKM. Trimming cost V 6 bases and J 0 bases, with 7 bases left between them. The CDR3 contains 13 residues. The CDR3 region is CASRRASTDTQYF. The CDR3 bases are TGTGCCAGCAGAAGGGCTAGCACAGATACGCAGTATTTT.

J is TRBJ1-2 and V is TRBV9; D unclear. Germline V gives CDR1 SGDLS, CDR2 YYNGEE. With 0 bases removed from V and 6 bases from J, the gap between germline ends came to 12 bases. The CDR3 covers 14 residues. The CDR3 protein is CASSVEMVWHGYTF. As DNA, the CDR3 is TGTGCCAGCAGCGTAGAAATGGTTTGGCATGGCTACACCTTC.

The chain uses TRBV29-1 and TRBJ2-5, with D perhaps being TRBD1 or TRBD2 (5 bases each). This CDR3 has 14 amino acids. The germline gives CDR1 SQVTM, CDR2 ANQGSEA. Trimming shortened V by 6 bases and J by 5 bases, and 19 bases separated the two germline ends. CDR3 DNA: TGCAGCGTCGCCTGGGGGATGGGTCAGGAGACCCAGTACTTC. Translation gives CSVAWGMGQETQYF.

This clonotype was seen a few times. The chain has TRBV20-1 and TRBJ1-5; no clear D. Germline CDR1 reads DFQATT; CDR2 reads SNEGSKA (reference sequence). CDR3 size: 14 residues. V lost 2 bases, J lost 6 bases, and 14 bases lay in between. CDR3 sequence: CSARFVRSGQPQHF. DNA for the CDR3: TGCAGTGCTAGATTTGTCAGGAGTGGTCAGCCCCAGCATTTT.

This clonotype occurred a few times. This chain connects TRBV6-6 to TRBJ1-1; TRBD1 agrees at 8 bases. The CDR3 runs 15 residues. Germline CDR1 is MNHNY and CDR2 is SVGAGI (reference sequence). Germline trimming cut 7 bases from V and 5 bases from J; bases unmatched to any gene: 12. Written as DNA, the CDR3 is TGTGCCAGCACTAGTCCGCAGGGGGCAGGGACTGAAGCTTTCTTT. Amino acids: CASTSPQGAGTEAFF.

This chain joins TRBV28 and TRBJ2-5; 7 bases are a match to TRBD1. CDR1 and CDR2 from the germline V gene are MDHEN and SYDVKM. The CDR3 is made up of 14 amino acids. V lost 2 bases to trimming and J lost 11 bases; unmatched junction nucleotides: 11. The CDR3 loop is CASSLEGALWEQYF. The CDR3, as DNA: TGTGCCAGCAGTTTAGAGGGGGCTTTATGGGAGCAGTACTTC.

The gene calls are TRBV18 and TRBJ1-2; the match to TRBD1 covers 8 bases. Losses at the gene ends were 3 bases for V and 4 bases for J; bases not matched to a gene: 7. CDR1 and CDR2 (germline): KGHSH, LQKENI. The CDR3 spans 15 residues. CDR3 sequence reads: CASSPTQGASYGYTF. The CDR3 nucleotides read TGTGCCAGCTCACCCACCCAGGGGGCAAGCTATGGCTACACCTTC.

This clonotype was recorded once. The J gene is TRBJ2-3, the V gene TRBV9; possible D gene TRBD1, 5 bases. The germline V and J ends were trimmed by 4 bases and 5 bases, with 11 bases remaining between them. Germline CDR1 SGDLS, CDR2 YYNGEE. CDR3 length: 13 residues. CDR3 nucleotides: TGTGCCAGCAGCACAGCAGGGCAAGATACGCAGTATTTT. Translating gives CASSTAGQDTQYF.

The V call is TRBV27, the J call TRBJ1-2, with TRBD1 identical over 10 bases. The CDR3 contains 15 residues. V dropped 5 bases and J dropped 2; count of bases not matched to a gene: 5. CDR1 MNHEY and CDR2 SMNVEV come from the germline V gene (reference sequence). CDR3 sequence (DNA): TGTGCCAGCAGTCTGACAGGGGGCACGAACTATGGCTACACCTTC. This sequence encodes CASSLTGGTNYGYTF.

The gene calls are TRBV3-1 and TRBJ2-5; 9 bases align to TRBD1. The J call may be incorrect, as the DNA end agrees better with TRBJ2-7. The CDR3 totals 15 residues. Germline V CDR1 and CDR2: LGHDT, YNNKEL (reference sequence). The CDR3 reads CASSFPGQGSYEQYF. The CDR3 coding sequence is TGTGCCAGCAGCTTCCCGGGACAGGGCTCCTACGAGCAGTACTTC.

The rearrangement links TRBV4-3 to TRBJ2-7; D gene uncertain. Matching the DNA end better, TRBJ2-5 makes the J call doubtful. The CDR3 is 14 amino acids. The V gene's germline CDR1 is LGHNA and CDR2 YSLEER. The CDR3, as DNA: TGCGCCAGCAGCCAAGATCTAGAAGCGGAGACCCAGTACTTC. Translated: CASSQDLEAETQYF.

This clonotype was observed a handful of times. The chain uses TRBV6-1 and TRBJ2-2, with 8 positions matching TRBD1. Trimming removed 4 bases from V and 3 bases from J; junction bases left unmatched: 7. Germline CDR1 MNHNS, CDR2 SASEGT. The CDR3 length is 16 residues. Written as DNA, the CDR3 is TGTGCCAGCAGTGCGCAGGGGGCCGTGTACACCGGGGAGCTGTTTTTT. It is translated as CASSAQGAVYTGELFF.

This clonotype was seen more than once but under ten times. The chain recombines TRBV13 with TRBJ2-1, with 11 nucleotides matching TRBD2. Germline-derived CDR1 and CDR2 are PRHDT and FYEKMQ (reference sequence). This CDR3 region has 17 residues. V shed 0 bases and J 5 bases; nucleotides not matched to a gene: 6. CDR3 DNA: TGTGCCAGCAGCTTAGGCAGTAGCGGGGGGGAGGACAATGAGCAGTTCTTC. Its translation: CASSLGSSGGEDNEQFF.

With regard to this clonotype: A single base separates this from a much larger clone, so it may be a read error. J is TRBJ1-6 and V is TRBV25-1; D is undetermined. The V gene lost 5 bases and the J gene lost 6 bases, with 17 bases spanning the gap. This CDR3 comprises 16 residues. The germline V gene encodes CDR1 MGHDK and CDR2 SYGVNS. The CDR3 nucleotides are TGTGCCAGCAGTAAATTTGACATCCGCACTAATTCACCCCTCCACTTT. This encodes CASSKFDIRTNSPLHF.

This clonotype was found a few times. The junction and the germline gene differ at one end; a read error may be behind it. CDR3 region: CASSVWSSGANVLTF. For the CDR3, the DNA is TGTGCCAGCAGTGTATGGAGCTCTGGGGCCAACGTCCTGACTTTC. The V and J genes are TRBV28 and TRBJ2-6, with no clear D. The CDR3 contains 15 residues. Per germline, CDR1 MDHEN and CDR2 SYDVKM.

The chain uses TRBV6-5 and TRBJ1-2; D is possibly TRBD1 (5 bases). Per the germline V gene, CDR1 is MNHEY and CDR2 is SVGAGI. The CDR3 is 11 amino acids. Trimming pared 3 bases from V and 8 bases from J, leaving 7 bases between. CDR3 amino acids: CASSYQGGYTF. The CDR3 coding sequence is TGTGCCAGCAGTTATCAGGGAGGCTACACCTTC.

As concerns this clonotype: Sequence at one end of the junction differs from germline and may be a read error. The chain recombines TRBV2 with TRBJ1-2, with 8 bases matching TRBD1. The length of the CDR3 is 14 residues. Per germline, CDR1 SNHLY and CDR2 FYNNEI. Here the CDR3 DNA reads TGTGCCAGCAGTGTTGCAGGGGGCTGGGATGGCTACGCCTTC. Its translation: CASSVAGGWDGYAF.

This clonotype was counted a few times. V and J are TRBV7-8 and TRBJ2-2; 10 bases match TRBD1. The CDR3 is made up of 17 amino acids. V trimming: 4 bases; J trimming: 3 bases; junction bases outside the gene matches: 8. Germline V gene sequence: CDR1 SGHVS, CDR2 FQNEAQ. CDR3 protein: CASSSPDRGPDTGELFF. CDR3 in DNA: TGTGCCAGCAGCTCACCTGACAGGGGGCCGGACACCGGGGAGCTGTTTTTT.

This rearrangement joins TRBV11-3 to TRBJ2-7, with TRBD1 matching over 7 bases. Germline V gene sequence: CDR1 SGHNT, CDR2 YENEEA. V trimming: 1 base; J trimming: 3 bases; junction bases outside the gene matches: 6. The length of the CDR3 is 15 residues. CDR3: CASSLVGTDYYEQYF. CDR3 nucleotide sequence: TGTGCCAGCAGCTTAGTTGGGACAGATTACTACGAGCAGTACTTC.

This clonotype was counted a few times. V gene TRBV6-5 combines with J gene TRBJ2-2; 7 bases are shared with TRBD1. The CDR3 runs to 15 residues. Germline assignment: CDR1 MNHEY and CDR2 SVGAGI. J lost 4 bases, V lost 2 bases, and 4 bases had no gene match. The CDR3 sequence: CASSYRGLGTGELFF. The CDR3 DNA follows: TGTGCCAGCAGTTACAGGGGGCTTGGCACCGGGGAGCTGTTTTTT.

The rearrangement joins TRBV29-1 to TRBJ2-5, with TRBD1 matching over 9 bases. V trimming: 3 bases; J trimming: 5 bases; junction bases outside the gene matches: 13. Germline lookup yields CDR1 SQVTM and CDR2 ANQGSEA. CDR3 size: 16 residues. CDR3 protein: CSVDAPGTGGLETQYF. DNA for the CDR3: TGCAGCGTTGACGCCCCGGGTACAGGGGGCTTGGAGACCCAGTACTTC.

This clonotype was recorded at least ten times. This chain links TRBV11-3 with TRBJ2-1; 11 bases agree with TRBD2. This CDR3 region has 15 residues. V was clipped by 1 base and J by 9 bases; unmatched bases: 5. Germline CDR1 and CDR2: SGHNT and YENEEA. The CDR3 DNA follows: TGTGCCAGCAGCTTAGTTAGCGGGGGGGTCGTTGAGCAGTTCTTC. This encodes CASSLVSGGVVEQFF.